This T cell receptor (beta chain) was identified in a study of T cells in Graves' hyperthyroidism and ophthalmopathy. Whole-study findings and limits: Most expanded thyroid clonotypes above 0.001 also appeared in blood.

With respect to this clonotype: Antigen: not known.

V dropped 10 bases and J dropped 4 bases, with 10 bases sitting between them. The CDR3 spans 11 residues. It was RNA transcripts that yielded the amplified TCR beta CDR3 regions. The study used the HTBI primer set for a first-round RT-PCR of the TCR CDR3. TCRdb processed the multiplex PCR reads anew with MiXCR; each CDR3 protein has one entry. The repertoire consists of hundreds of thousands of distinct CDR3 sequences, with approximately 15% occurring once and the leading ten covering around 9.6%. The authors obtained PBMCs from 7.5 to 10 ml of fresh peripheral blood. The material sequenced was blood. The V gene is TRBV12-3 or TRBV12-4, the J gene TRBJ2-5, with D uncertain. The source of this sequence is a woman under 30 with Graves' hyperthyroidism. CDR3 bases: TGTGCCACCAGCCCTGGAGAGACCCAGTACTTC. This gives the protein CATSPGETQYF.